Below, 24 T cell receptor beta chains from the same sample are listed, as sequenced in a study of cytomegalovirus exposure and HLA in healthy donors (dated by TCRdb to the late 2010s). Libraries were prepared through the immunoSEQ multiplex PCR assay. For the multiplex PCR, a mixture combining 60 forward primers for TCR Vbeta segments and 13 reverse primers for TCR Jbeta segments was used. The source is immuneACCESS, and TCRdb retained only in-frame sequences with V and J called. Part of the clones is not carried over; for the studies checked, unresolved V genes explain less than half of this, and the remainder is unexplained. The sample contains a few hundred thousand clones, approximately 70% of them found a single time. The ten largest clones capture under 2% of the sample. The sequencing sample was made of PBMCs. Receptor source: a woman in her 30s in good health and CMV-seronegative.

The rearrangement joins TRBV10-2 to TRBJ2-3; 9 nucleotides agree with TRBD2. Germline trimming cut 2 bases from V and 0 bases from J; bases unmatched to any gene: 15. Germline values: CDR1 WSHSY, CDR2 SAAADI. This CDR3 comprises 20 residues. The CDR3 coding sequence is TGCGCCAGCAGTGAGCACCTCGAGGTGGTTCTAGCGGGAAGCACAGATACGCAGTATTTT. Its translation: CASSEHLEVVLAGSTDTQYF.

This clone was detected a few times. The rearrangement joins TRBV7-9 to TRBJ2-7; 7 nucleotides agree with TRBD2. J lost 3 bases, V lost 5 bases, and 4 bases had no gene match. Germline CDR1 SEHNR, CDR2 FQNEAQ (reference sequence). The CDR3 consists of 13 residues. The CDR3 sequence is CASSRWGGYEQYF. The CDR3 bases are TGTGCCAGCAGCCGGTGGGGGGGCTACGAGCAGTACTTC. Full variable domain (remainder filled in from reference TRBV7-9 and TRBJ2-7): DTGVSQNPRHKITKRGQNVTFRCDPISEHNRLYWYRQTLGQGPEFLTYFQNEAQLEKSRLLSDRFSAERPKGSFSTLEIQRTEQGDSAMYLCASSRWGGYEQYFGPGTRLTVT.

V gene TRBV19 combines with J gene TRBJ2-7, with 9 bases fitting TRBD1. The CDR3 runs to 15 residues. Germline assignment: CDR1 LNHDA and CDR2 SQIVND (reference sequence). V gave up 5 bases and J gave up 3 bases; unmatched junction bases: 8. CDR3 nucleotides: TGTGCCAGTAGTCTGGACAGGGGCCCCCTCTACGAGCAGTACTTC. Protein sequence: CASSLDRGPLYEQYF.

The chain carries TRBV18 and TRBJ2-3; D might be TRBD2 (5 bases). The CDR3 runs to 13 residues. V lost 3 bases and J 6 bases, leaving 10 bases between the germline ends. Germline CDR1 is KGHSH and CDR2 is LQKENI. CDR3 nucleotides: TGTGCCAGCTCACCGAGGGATGGCGATACGCAGTATTTT. Residues: CASSPRDGDTQYF.

The rearrangement uses TRBV11-2 and TRBJ2-1, with TRBD2 matching over 11 bases. CDR1 is SGHAT, CDR2 FQNNGV, per germline. This CDR3 comprises 16 residues. The J segment lost 7 bases and the V segment lost 5 bases, leaving 10 bases of the junction unmatched. This CDR3 is CASSHTVAGGLNEQFF. CDR3 nucleotides: TGTGCCAGCAGCCACACAGTAGCGGGAGGGCTAAATGAGCAGTTCTTC.

This clone was detected only a few times. The J gene is TRBJ2-2, the V gene TRBV27; 7 bases are a match to TRBD1. V trimming: 5 bases; J trimming: 1 base; junction bases outside the gene matches: 4. The CDR3 runs to 15 residues. CDR1 is MNHEY, CDR2 SMNVEV, per germline (reference sequence). The CDR3 here is CASSRQGVNTGELFF. CDR3 bases: TGTGCCAGCAGTAGGCAGGGGGTGAACACCGGGGAGCTGTTTTTT.

The rearrangement joins TRBV6-4 to TRBJ2-1; tentatively, D is TRBD1 (6 bases). This CDR3 contains 18 residues. V gave up 2 bases and J gave up 0 bases, with 17 bases separating them. Germline values: CDR1 MRHNA, CDR2 SNTAGT. The CDR3 here is CASSDPTPQGSSYNEQFF. The CDR3 DNA is TGTGCCAGCAGTGACCCCACCCCGCAGGGGAGCTCCTACAATGAGCAGTTCTTC.

With regard to this clone: Germline and junction disagree at one end, which may indicate a read error. CDR3 loop: CASSLGGANEKLFF. CDR3 coding DNA: TGTGCCAGCAGCTTAGGGGGGGCTAACGAAAAACTGTTTTTT. The rearrangement joins TRBV13 to TRBJ1-4; D perhaps matches TRBD1 (6 bases). The V gene's germline CDR1 is PRHDT and CDR2 FYEKMQ (reference sequence). This CDR3 has 14 amino acids.

The genes are TRBV7-6 and TRBJ1-1, with 9 bases lining up with TRBD1. With V trimmed by 4 bases and J by 3 bases, 6 bases remained unmatched. CDR3 length: 15 residues. Germline CDR1 is SGHVS and CDR2 is FNYEAQ. The CDR3 nucleotides are TGTGCCAGCAGCTACCTCAGGACAGGGGACACTGAAGCTTTCTTT. The encoded protein is CASSYLRTGDTEAFF.

This rearrangement joins TRBV6-1 to TRBJ2-7, with 7 bases fitting TRBD1. This CDR3 comprises 13 residues. CDR1 is MNHNS and CDR2 is SASEGT in the germline V gene. Trimming cost V 7 bases and J 6 bases; bases outside gene matches: 9. CDR3 in DNA: TGTGCCAGCACTATGGGACAGATGGGCGAGCAGTACTTC. Its protein product is CASTMGQMGEQYF.

The rearrangement joins TRBV5-8 to TRBJ1-5; weak D call: TRBD1 (6 bases). CDR3 size: 14 residues. Trimming cost V 0 bases and J 7 bases, with 11 bases left between them. CDR1 is SGHTS, CDR2 YDEGEE, per germline. CDR3 in amino acids: CASSLDTGYQPQHF. As DNA, the CDR3 is TGTGCCAGCAGCTTGGATACAGGGTACCAGCCCCAGCATTTT.

The chain uses TRBV5-4 and TRBJ1-5, with a possible D match to TRBD1 (5 bases). Trimming took off 4 bases at V and 4 bases at J, with 18 bases between the two ends. This CDR3 has 16 amino acids. Germline V gives CDR1 SGHNT, CDR2 YYREEE (reference sequence). The CDR3 DNA reads TGTGCCAGCAGCCCCCGCCCCGGGGGGACGAATCAGCCCCAGCATTTT. The encoded protein is CASSPRPGGTNQPQHF.

This clone was counted a few times. V is TRBV19 and J is TRBJ2-2; D ambiguous. The CDR3 is 13 residues long. Trimming cost V 1 base and J 7 bases, with 7 bases left between them. In germline, CDR1 is LNHDA, CDR2 SQIVND (reference sequence). The CDR3 region has the DNA TGTGCCAGTAGTATAGCAGGAATCGGGGAGCTGTTTTTT. This codes for CASSIAGIGELFF.

The chain uses TRBV30 and TRBJ1-1; TRBD1 might be the D (5 bases). There are 14 residues in the CDR3. V was trimmed by 4 bases and J by 4 bases, leaving 16 bases between them. Germline CDR1 is GTSNPN and CDR2 is SVGIG (reference sequence). The CDR3 region is CAWNEGRGSTEAFF. CDR3 DNA: TGTGCCTGGAATGAAGGGAGGGGAAGCACTGAAGCTTTCTTT.

This rearrangement joins TRBV7-9 to TRBJ1-3; TRBD1 matches 9 bases. V was clipped by 3 bases and J by 2 bases; unmatched bases: 8. Germline values: CDR1 SEHNR, CDR2 FQNEAQ (reference sequence). CDR3 length: 17 amino acids. The chain's CDR3 is CASSFEGDRAAGNTIYF. In DNA form, the CDR3 reads TGTGCCAGCAGCTTTGAGGGGGACAGGGCCGCTGGAAACACCATATATTTT.

This chain connects TRBV19 to TRBJ2-3, with 9 bases lining up with TRBD1. CDR1 LNHDA and CDR2 SQIVND come from the germline V gene (reference sequence). The length of the CDR3 is 17 residues. The trim removed 2 bases at V and 4 bases at J, leaving 10 bases unmatched. The CDR3 protein is CASSINGGDREADTQYF. The CDR3 DNA sequence: TGTGCCAGTAGTATAAATGGAGGGGACAGGGAGGCAGATACGCAGTATTTT.

The chain recombines TRBV30 with TRBJ2-2; 7 bases are shared with TRBD2. V lost 0 bases, J lost 6 bases, and 1 base stayed unmatched. The CDR3 length is 13 residues. Germline CDR1 reads GTSNPN; CDR2 reads SVGIG (reference sequence). CDR3 DNA: TGTGCCTGGAGTGTGACTAGCCCCGGGGAGCTGTTTTTT. It encodes CAWSVTSPGELFF. Based on the CDR3 plus reference TRBV30 and TRBJ2-2, the full variable domain is SQTIHQWPATLVQPVGSPLSLECTVEGTSNPNLYWYRQAAGRGLQLLFYSVGIGQISSEVPQNLSASRPQDRQFILSSKKLLLSDSGFYLCAWSVTSPGELFFGEGSRLTVL.

The rearrangement links TRBV30 to TRBJ2-5, with D maybe TRBD2 (6 bases). The germline V gene has CDR1 GTSNPN and CDR2 SVGIG (reference sequence). V was trimmed by 2 bases and J by 9 bases, leaving 16 bases between them. CDR3 length equals 13 residues. The CDR3 is CAWSWTVGEAQYF. The CDR3 region has the DNA TGTGCCTGGAGTTGGACTGTAGGGGAGGCCCAGTACTTC.

This CDR3 is CASSLAGAGVGADTQYF. CDR3 DNA: TGTGCCAGCAGCTTAGCAGGCGCGGGGGTAGGAGCAGATACGCAGTATTTT. V gene TRBV7-9 combines with J gene TRBJ2-3; 7 bases fit TRBD2. V dropped 0 bases and J dropped 4; count of bases not matched to a gene: 10. This CDR3 is built from 17 residues. Germline V gene sequence: CDR1 SEHNR, CDR2 FQNEAQ (reference sequence).

This clone turned up a few times. The chain links TRBV5-1 to TRBJ2-7, with D uncertain. CDR1 is SGHRS, CDR2 YFSETQ, per germline. This CDR3 region has 14 residues. Trimming shortened V by 0 bases and J by 0 bases, and 7 bases separated the two germline ends. The CDR3 sequence is CASSLELSSYEQYF. DNA of the CDR3: TGCGCCAGCAGCTTGGAACTAAGCTCCTACGAGCAGTACTTC. Complete variable domain (other parts from reference TRBV5-1 and TRBJ2-7): KAGVTQTPRYLIKTRGQQVTLSCSPISGHRSVSWYQQTPGQGLQFLFEYFSETQRNKGNFPGRFSGRQFSNSRSEMNVSTLELGDSALYLCASSLELSSYEQYFGPGTRLTVT.

The chain recombines TRBV19 with TRBJ2-7; 9 bases map to TRBD1. Germline CDR1 LNHDA, CDR2 SQIVND (reference sequence). The CDR3 extends over 13 amino acids. J gave up 3 bases and V 5 bases, and 2 bases lay outside the gene matches. CDR3 DNA sequence: TGTGCCAGTAGTGTGGACAGGGGCTACGAGCAGTACTTC. Translation: CASSVDRGYEQYF. The full variable domain, its missing parts supplied by reference TRBV19 and TRBJ2-7, is DGGITQSPKYLFRKEGQNVTLSCEQNLNHDAMYWYRQDPGQGLRLIYYSQIVNDFQKGDIAEGYSVSREKKESFPLTVTSAQKNPTAFYLCASSVDRGYEQYFGPGTRLTVT.

DNA for the CDR3: TGCGCCAGCAGCCAAGACAGGGCGGGGTACATTCAGTACTTC. It is translated as CASSQDRAGYIQYF. This chain connects TRBV4-1 to TRBJ2-4, with D possibly TRBD2 on 6 matching bases. The CDR3 spans 14 residues. Trimming removed 0 bases from V and 8 bases from J, with 11 bases in between. Looked up from germline, CDR1 is MGHRA and CDR2 is YSYEKL.

This clone was seen more than once but under ten times. This chain links TRBV6-6 with TRBJ1-2; D unclear. The CDR3 length is 13 residues. Germline assignment: CDR1 MNHNY and CDR2 SVGAGI (reference sequence). The V gene lost 2 bases and the J gene lost 4 bases, with 8 bases spanning the gap. The CDR3 protein is CASSYGRGYGYTF. The DNA for the CDR3 is TGTGCCAGCAGTTACGGAAGAGGCTATGGCTACACCTTC.

J is TRBJ2-7 and V is TRBV5-1; no firm D call. Germline values: CDR1 SGHRS, CDR2 YFSETQ. V lost 1 base and J 1 base, leaving 6 bases between the germline ends. The CDR3 contains 13 residues. CDR3 loop: CASSLSRSYEQYF. In DNA form, the CDR3 reads TGCGCCAGCAGCTTGAGCAGGTCCTACGAGCAGTACTTC.